One TCR beta chain is described in this entry. The sample holds one count of this clone. Its specific antigen is unknown. Within one base of it there is no much larger clone, and no base qualities were kept. Genomic DNA was extracted with the QIAamp DNA Blood Mini Kit and sent for immunoSEQ repertoire analysis. Using a standard quantity of genomic DNA template, multiplex PCR was run to amplify the CDR3 regions. The PCR products underwent sequencing on an Illumina platform. The authors processed their data as follows. Sequences were aligned to a reference, with V, D and J gene definitions taken from IMGT. A nearest-neighbor clustering algorithm merged closely related sequences to remove PCR and sequencing errors. V, D and J usage in productive unique and total sequences was analyzed using ImmunoSEQ Analyzer tools and R version 3.6.1. TCRdb took this table from immuneACCESS and kept in-frame rearrangements with V and J called. Such tables lack part of the clones; where checked against another copy, unresolved V genes explain under half of the gap, and the rest is unexplained. The V and J calls and the clone size are those of that table, but D and trimming were determined from the DNA. The sample data list about 3,900 clones, and 90% to 95% of these were observed just once. Roughly 4% of the sample goes to the ten largest clones.

This entry is derived from a study of immunodeficiency (dated by TCRdb to between 2018 and 2021). At the level of the whole study: To search for oligoclonality and VDJ recombination defects, the researchers carried out a repertoire analysis. Overall study outcomes, separate from this receptor: Severe oligoclonality, judged by top-100 and total clonotype frequencies, was seen in patient CD8+ but not CD4+ T cells. V-J pairing and productive entropy of CD4+ T cells appeared to be similar between patients and controls. In entropy comparisons, n=3 (open circles) was shown for patients versus healthy controls, and a thymic development effect was only suggested as possible.

CD3+CD4+ T cells were sorted from fresh PBMCs before TCR sequencing. CDR1 and CDR2 were assigned from the germline V gene as SGHRS and YFSETQ. The CDR3, from cysteine to phenylalanine, totals 15 residues. The only DNA kept is the CDR3, 45 bases in frame from the first base. Cut back by 2 bases and 5 bases, the V and J ends lie 16 bases apart. This sequence was found in a human donor in good health. Specimen: CD4+ T cells from blood. The chain links TRBV5-1 with TRBJ1-2, with TRBD1 as a weak D call on 6 bases. The nucleotide sequence is given as TGCGCCAGCAGCTTCGGGGGGCAGCGGTCGTATGGCTACACCTTC. It codes for CASSFGGQRSYGYTF.